The 21 T cell receptor beta chains reported below all come from one sample, sequenced in a study of human T cells and chemical hapten exposure. From the RACE reads, TCRdb called clonotypes with MiXCR, one entry per CDR3 protein. This table has some 400,000 distinct CDR3 sequences, 4.5% to 5.5% appearing once. Time point reported: pre-sensitization, week 0. Indicated treatment: therapeutic diphenylcyclopropenone sensitization with weekly scalp DPC. The sample consisted of whole blood, taken in connection with sensitization to the hapten diphenylcyclopropenone (DPC). All receptors come from a woman in her 50s with alopecia areata. Some clones in this sample may be carry-over from other donors' samples.

This clonotype came up a few times. The V gene is TRBV6-5, the J gene TRBJ1-5; D is unclear. The length of the CDR3 is 16 residues. CDR1 is MNHEY and CDR2 is SVGAGI in the germline V gene. With 6 bases removed from V and 2 bases from J, the gap between germline ends came to 17 bases. The CDR3 here is CASSPGKGVGNQPQHF. The CDR3 DNA reads TGTGCCAGCAGCCCCGGGAAGGGAGTCGGCAATCAGCCCCAGCATTTT.

This clonotype was seen repeatedly, ten times or more. This chain links TRBV10-3 with TRBJ2-1, with TRBD2 matching over 7 bases. CDR1 is ENHRY and CDR2 is SYGVKD in the germline V gene. CDR3 size: 16 residues. J lost 6 bases, V lost 0 bases, and 8 bases had no gene match. CDR3 DNA: TGTGCCATCAGTGAGTCGACAGCGGGGAAGAGCAATGAGCAGTTCTTC. This encodes CAISESTAGKSNEQFF.

This clonotype has a count of ten or more. The chain couples TRBV28 to TRBJ1-2; D uncertain. Germline V gene lookup returns CDR1 MDHEN and CDR2 SYDVKM. V was shortened by 2 bases and J by 4 bases, with 8 bases between the two germline ends. There are 13 residues in the CDR3. CDR3: CASSLTDGYGYTF. CDR3 nucleotide sequence: TGTGCCAGCAGTTTAACGGACGGCTATGGCTACACCTTC.

At least ten counts were recorded for this clonotype. The chain carries TRBV12-3 or TRBV12-4 and TRBJ2-1, with 9 bases that match TRBD2. J lost 9 bases, V lost 3 bases, and 9 bases had no gene match. The CDR3 totals 15 residues. CDR3 coding DNA: TGTGCCAGCAGTTTCATCGCGGGGGGGCCCGGTGAGCAGTTCTTC. It specifies CASSFIAGGPGEQFF.

This clonotype was recorded at least ten times. This chain links TRBV28 with TRBJ1-5; D perhaps matches TRBD1 (6 bases). CDR1 and CDR2 (germline): MDHEN, SYDVKM. The ends were cut back, 7 bases at V and 5 bases at J, with 18 bases in the middle. There are 15 residues in the CDR3. CDR3 residues: CASTALGGFDQPQHF. CDR3 nucleotides: TGTGCCAGCACCGCGCTAGGGGGATTCGATCAGCCCCAGCATTTT. The variable domain in full, completed from reference TRBV28 and TRBJ1-5, reads DVKVTQSSRYLVKRTGEKVFLECVQDMDHENMFWYRQDPGLGLRLIYFSYDVKMKEKGDIPEGYSVSREKKERFSLILESASTNQTSMYLCASTALGGFDQPQHFGDGTRLSIL.

V is TRBV7-2 and J is TRBJ2-3; D is perhaps TRBD2 (5 bases). Germline CDR1 reads SGHTA; CDR2 reads FQGNSA. CDR3 length: 16 residues. Between the trimmed V and J ends, which lost 5 bases and 2 bases, there was a span of 17 bases. DNA of the CDR3: TGTGCCAGCAGCCCCCTTAGAGGGCCCGTCACAGATACGCAGTATTTT. It yields the protein CASSPLRGPVTDTQYF. Complete variable domain (other parts from reference TRBV7-2 and TRBJ2-3): GAGVSQSPSNKVTEKGKDVELRCDPISGHTALYWYRQSLGQGLEFLIYFQGNSAPDKSGLPSDRFSAERTGGSVSTLTIQRTQQEDSAVYLCASSPLRGPVTDTQYFGPGTRLTVL.

In this sample, this clonotype turned up many times. The chain recombines TRBV12-3 or TRBV12-4 with TRBJ2-1, with 7 bases fitting TRBD1. V shed 6 bases, J shed 2 bases, and the junction held 7 bases outside the gene matches. This CDR3 comprises 15 residues. The CDR3 sequence is CASSKGADTYNEQFF. The CDR3 DNA sequence: TGTGCCAGCAGCAAGGGGGCGGACACCTACAATGAGCAGTTCTTC.

The chain carries TRBV5-6 and TRBJ2-3, with 7 positions matching TRBD1. The CDR3 is 15 residues long. Per germline, CDR1 SGHDT and CDR2 YYEEEE. The V gene end was trimmed by 4 bases and the J gene end by 2 bases; junction bases not matched to a gene: 7. The CDR3 DNA sequence: TGTGCCAGCAGCATACAGGGGCACTACACAGATACGCAGTATTTT. Amino acids: CASSIQGHYTDTQYF.

This clonotype appeared many times. CDR3 residues: CASSDGVAPYEQYF. The CDR3, as DNA: TGTGCCAGCAGTGACGGGGTGGCCCCCTACGAGCAGTACTTC. The genes are TRBV25-1 and TRBJ2-7; D may be TRBD2 (5 bases). The CDR3 covers 14 residues. V was pared by 3 bases and J by 2 bases, with 11 bases between. Germline V gene lookup returns CDR1 MGHDK and CDR2 SYGVNS.

This clonotype has a count of ten or more. This rearrangement joins TRBV12-3 or TRBV12-4 to TRBJ1-1; perhaps TRBD1 as D (6 bases). CDR3 length: 14 residues. V lost 7 bases and J lost 6, with 18 bases in between. The CDR3 loop is CASTHRVISPEAFF. CDR3 DNA sequence: TGTGCCAGCACCCACAGGGTAATTAGCCCTGAAGCTTTCTTT.

In its sample, this clonotype was seen many times. V usage is TRBV20-1 and J usage is TRBJ2-7; maybe TRBD2 (6 bases). There are 12 residues in the CDR3. V was trimmed by 5 bases and J by 3 bases, leaving 11 bases between them. Germline lookup yields CDR1 DFQATT and CDR2 SNEGSKA (reference sequence). The CDR3 sequence is CSAPGTFYEQYF. Written as DNA, the CDR3 is TGCAGTGCTCCTGGGACTTTCTACGAGCAGTACTTC.

This clonotype was counted ten times or more. V gene TRBV27 combines with J gene TRBJ1-1; D is ambiguous. Germline values: CDR1 MNHEY, CDR2 SMNVEV (reference sequence). Trimming removed 1 base from V and 3 bases from J, with 15 bases in between. This CDR3 is 16 amino acids long. The DNA of the CDR3 is TGTGCCAGCAGTTTATTCCCATTAGGTCAGGACACTGAAGCTTTCTTT. Translation gives CASSLFPLGQDTEAFF.

This clonotype occurred a few times. The CDR3 protein is CSVEDGVAGGAFF. The DNA of the CDR3 is TGCAGCGTTGAAGATGGTGTAGCGGGGGGAGCTTTCTTT. The rearrangement uses TRBV29-1 and TRBJ1-1, with D perhaps TRBD1 (5 bases). V shed 0 bases and J shed 10 bases, with 15 bases lying between them. CDR1 and CDR2 from the germline V gene are SQVTM and ANQGSEA. The CDR3 is 13 amino acids.

This clonotype showed up just a few times. This sequence joins TRBV6-5 and TRBJ2-3; perhaps TRBD2 as D (6 bases). Germline lookup yields CDR1 MNHEY and CDR2 SVGAGI. This CDR3 is 15 amino acids long. The V and J ends lost 2 bases and 3 bases respectively, with 12 bases between them. The CDR3 reads CASSYILAGTDTQYF. CDR3 nucleotide sequence: TGTGCCAGCAGTTACATACTAGCCGGGACAGATACGCAGTATTTT.

This clonotype was recorded many times. The chain employs TRBV7-8 and TRBJ2-2; D call uncertain. Germline V CDR1 and CDR2: SGHVS, FQNEAQ. Between the trimmed V and J ends, which lost 1 base and 6 bases, there was a span of 3 bases. This CDR3 comprises 12 residues. As DNA, the CDR3 is TGTGCCAGCAGCTTAGGAGCCGGGGAGCTGTTTTTT. Translating gives CASSLGAGELFF.

This clonotype was recorded at least ten times. This chain connects TRBV6-1 to TRBJ1-2; no firm D call. This CDR3 contains 14 residues. Per the germline V gene, CDR1 is MNHNS and CDR2 is SASEGT. Trimming took off 1 base at V and 3 bases at J, with 9 bases between the two ends. In DNA form, the CDR3 reads TGTGCCAGCAGTGAAGTGGCCCGATACTATGGCTACACCTTC. Translation: CASSEVARYYGYTF.

The V gene is TRBV12-3 or TRBV12-4, the J gene TRBJ2-5, with D possibly being TRBD2 (7 bases). The V end lost 4 bases, the J end lost 4 bases, and 16 bases lay between the germline ends. The CDR3 runs 15 residues. The CDR3 region is CASSSPGGLRETQYF. The CDR3 bases are TGTGCCAGCAGTTCTCCCGGGGGGCTGAGAGAGACCCAGTACTTC.

This chain uses TRBV6-2 or TRBV6-3 with TRBJ2-7; TRBD2 matches 9 bases. The CDR3 has 14 residues. Germline loops: CDR1 MNHEY, CDR2 SVGEGT. Germline trimming cut 0 bases from V and 6 bases from J; bases unmatched to any gene: 3. In DNA form, the CDR3 reads TGTGCCAGCAGTTACTCACCAGCGGGAGGCGAGCAGTACTTC. Protein product: CASSYSPAGGEQYF.

This clonotype was counted at least ten times. The chain has TRBV24-1 and TRBJ2-1; D is ambiguous. V was clipped by 3 bases and J by 7 bases, with 15 bases between them. The CDR3 is 15 residues long. The germline V gene encodes CDR1 KGHDR and CDR2 SFDVKD. The CDR3 DNA follows: TGTGCCACCAGTGATACCGCGCCCAAACAAAATGAGCAGTTCTTC. As protein: CATSDTAPKQNEQFF.

The sample holds many counts of this clonotype. The chain couples TRBV3-1 to TRBJ1-4; D may be TRBD1 (5 bases). The V gene lost 6 bases and the J gene lost 5 bases, with 16 bases spanning the gap. Germline V gives CDR1 LGHDT, CDR2 YNNKEL (reference sequence). CDR3 size: 15 residues. CDR3 sequence reads: CASSPTGGRNEKLFF. CDR3 coding DNA: TGTGCCAGCAGTCCTACTGGGGGGAGGAATGAAAAACTGTTTTTT.

This clonotype was counted ten times or more. J is TRBJ2-1 and V is TRBV29-1; tentatively, D is TRBD2 (6 bases). Per germline, CDR1 SQVTM and CDR2 ANQGSEA. The CDR3 consists of 15 residues. V was shortened by 1 base and J by 3 bases, with 13 bases between the two germline ends. As DNA, the CDR3 is TGCAGCGTTGAAGCGAGGAGGGGTAGCTACAATGAGCAGTTCTTC. Translated: CSVEARRGSYNEQFF.